This T cell receptor (beta chain) was obtained from a study of STAT5B mutations in CD4+ large granular lymphocyte leukemia (dated by TCRdb to between 2021 and 2024). With respect to the entire study: Among healthy controls, the CDR3 'QG' motif was associated with a particular HLA allele. Flow cytometry performed on FACSCanto II or FACSVerse showed that the purified fractions had more than 95% purity among lymphocytes. The TCRbeta repertoires of CD4+ T-cell large granular lymphocyte leukemia patients were compared with the TCRbeta repertoires of healthy blood donors. Findings and caveats that apply to the study as a whole: Greater clonality appeared to be present in CD4-sorted patient repertoires than in healthy CD4+ repertoires, and the difference was retained after the putative leukemic clones were removed. Main leukemic clonotypes were private to each patient, although over 20% of the main leukemic clonotypes were found at low frequency in the non-leukemic repertoires of other patients. Enrichment of TRBV06-family usage was observed among the top patient clones (8/27) relative to healthy controls (2/35). The data were not HLA-matched, and the higher clonality in CD4+ T-LGLL than in CD8+ T-LGLL could be due to the relatively small sample size.

Regarding this clone: There is no known antigen for this receptor. No much larger clone exists at a distance of one base, and base qualities are not known.

The CDR3 spans 13 residues, from the cysteine through the phenylalanine. CDR3 DNA only is kept here, 39 bases in frame from base 1. Between the V and J ends, shortened by 4 bases and 6 bases respectively, the junction contains 12 bases. The germline V gene (reference sequence) yields LNHDA for CDR1 and SQIVND for CDR2. The healthy controls were 35 or so blood donors, and the buffy coats of these donors were supplied by the Finnish Red Cross blood service. All TCR-sequenced material derived from peripheral blood: patient blood samples and healthy donor buffy coats. Peripheral blood mononuclear cells were isolated by Ficoll-Hypaque gradient centrifugation. CD4+ cells were purified magnetically from the buffy coats of healthy controls. Genomic DNA was extracted with the Gentra Puregene Cell and Tissue kit and quantified on a Qubit 2.0 fluorometer. The immunoSEQ assay at survey resolution was applied to genomic DNA for sequencing of TCRbeta rearrangements. In the original analysis: In the TCR sequencing data, the lowest productive clonotype frequency that could be detected was 2.59 x 10-5. Analyses included only productive TCRbeta rearrangements, meaning complete and in-frame sequences. Clonality for each sample was calculated as Simpson clonality in the immunoSEQ Analyzer version 3.0. Clones were grouped by frequency into very rare, small, medium, large (1-20%) or hyperexpanded (>20%) categories. Generation probabilities were estimated with OLGA 1.2.3, V-gene circos plots were generated with VDJtools, specificities were searched for in VDJdb, and CDR3 motifs were identified with GLIPH. In TCRdb, the immuneACCESS table is reduced to in-frame sequences with V and J assigned. These tables do not hold every clone; where another copy was compared, an unresolved V gene accounts for under half, and the others remain unexplained. That table gives V, J and clone size, and the DNA gave D and trimming. For this sample the table gives 20,000 to 25,000 clones, of which 74% were detected only once. The top ten clonotypes cover approximately 9.5% of the sample.

The sample was CD4+ T cells from blood buffy coats. This receptor was identified in a human donor in good health. The chain links TRBV19 with TRBJ1-2; the D gene remains uncertain. The DNA sequence is as follows: TGTGCCAGTAGTACAGGAATTGAGAATGGCTACACCTTC. It codes for CASSTGIENGYTF.